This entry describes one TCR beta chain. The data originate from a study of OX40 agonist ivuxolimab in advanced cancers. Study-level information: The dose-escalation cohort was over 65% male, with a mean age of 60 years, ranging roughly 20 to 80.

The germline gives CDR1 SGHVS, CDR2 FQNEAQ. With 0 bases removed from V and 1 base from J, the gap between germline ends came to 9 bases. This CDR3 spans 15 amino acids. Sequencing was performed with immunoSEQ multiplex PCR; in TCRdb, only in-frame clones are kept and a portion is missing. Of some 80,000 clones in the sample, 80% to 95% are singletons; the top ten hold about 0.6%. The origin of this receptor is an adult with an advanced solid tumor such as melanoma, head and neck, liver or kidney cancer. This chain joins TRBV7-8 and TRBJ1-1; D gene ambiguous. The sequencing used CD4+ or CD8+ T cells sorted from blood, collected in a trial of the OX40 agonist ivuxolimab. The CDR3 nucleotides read TGTGCCAGCAGCTTAGCGCAGGCTACGAACACTGAAGCTTTCTTT. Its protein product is CASSLAQATNTEAFF.